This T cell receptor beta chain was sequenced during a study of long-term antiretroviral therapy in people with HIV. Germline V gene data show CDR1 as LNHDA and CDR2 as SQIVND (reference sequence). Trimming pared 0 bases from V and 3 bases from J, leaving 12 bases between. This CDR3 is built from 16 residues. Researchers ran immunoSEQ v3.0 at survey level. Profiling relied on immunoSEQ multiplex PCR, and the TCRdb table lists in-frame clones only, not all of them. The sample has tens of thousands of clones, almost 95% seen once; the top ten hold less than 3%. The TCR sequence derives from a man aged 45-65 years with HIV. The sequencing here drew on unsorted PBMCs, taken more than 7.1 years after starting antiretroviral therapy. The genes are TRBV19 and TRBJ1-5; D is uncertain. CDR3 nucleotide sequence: TGTGCCAGTAGTATAGACTTAAGGTTTCCCAATCAGCCCCAGCATTTT. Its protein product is CASSIDLRFPNQPQHF.